This T cell receptor beta chain was recovered during a study of a mutant IDH1 vaccine in newly diagnosed glioma. Study information: Former treatment meant radiotherapy, temozolomide, or both; the majority had gotten both.

J lost 5 bases, V lost 6 bases, and 7 bases had no gene match. This CDR3 has 14 residues. Germline CDR1 reads MNHEY; CDR2 reads SVGAGI. This clone was observed a handful of times. Time point described: baseline, week 1 (first vaccination visit). Treatment reported: pre-vaccination baseline after standard-of-care therapy. Newly diagnosed WHO grade 3 or 4 IDH1-mutant, ATRX-lost astrocytomas were identified in the donors. TCRdb keeps only in-frame clones here, not all; method: immunoSEQ multiplex PCR. The sample shows 20,000 to 25,000 clones, about 85% of them seen only once. The TCR sequence derives from a man aged 35 to 55 with glioma. Source: PBMCs, taken from a glioma patient treated with radiotherapy, temozolomide or both. The gene calls are TRBV6-5 and TRBJ2-7, with 10 bases identical to TRBD2. The CDR3 DNA is TGTGCCAGCAGCCCCGGACTAGCGGTAAACGAGCAGTACTTC. Translated, it gives CASSPGLAVNEQYF.